The 9 T cell receptor beta chains reported below all come from one sample, sequenced in a study of blood T cell repertoires in COVID-19. Sequenced by immunoSEQ multiplex PCR; TCRdb stores in-frame clones only, minus some. The sample consists of under 150,000 clones, around four fifths of them appearing once. Sequenced material: PBMCs or T cells enriched from blood (not recorded which). The receptor source for this set is a man aged 25-40 years who had recovered from COVID-19.

In its sample, this clone was seen a few times. This rearrangement joins TRBV19 to TRBJ1-2; 7 bases match TRBD1. The CDR3 contains 14 residues. The V gene's germline CDR1 is LNHDA and CDR2 SQIVND (reference sequence). V gave up 5 bases and J gave up 2 bases; unmatched junction bases: 5. The DNA for the CDR3 is TGTGCCAGTAGTGCGGACAGGACAAACTATGGCTACACCTTC. This codes for CASSADRTNYGYTF.

This chain uses TRBV5-1 with TRBJ1-1, with D perhaps TRBD1 (5 bases). The CDR3 consists of 14 residues. The V and J ends lost 3 bases and 0 bases respectively, with 9 bases between them. The V gene's germline CDR1 is SGHRS and CDR2 YFSETQ. CDR3 residues: CASSSGTLNTEAFF. CDR3 DNA: TGCGCCAGCAGCTCCGGGACTTTGAACACTGAAGCTTTCTTT.

The chain couples TRBV2 to TRBJ1-3; D not resolved. CDR3 length: 15 residues. V lost 3 bases and J 4 bases, leaving 13 bases between the germline ends. In germline, CDR1 is SNHLY, CDR2 FYNNEI. The CDR3 protein is CASSEGGNPGNTIYF. CDR3 DNA sequence: TGTGCCAGCAGTGAGGGCGGGAACCCAGGAAACACCATATATTTT.

There are many counts of this clone. The genes are TRBV5-1 and TRBJ1-3; 7 nucleotides align to TRBD1. Germline CDR1 and CDR2: SGHRS and YFSETQ. The CDR3 contains 15 residues. J was trimmed by 0 bases and V by 1 base; bases with no gene match: 1. The CDR3 loop reads CASSLWTGSGNTIYF. CDR3 bases: TGCGCCAGCAGCTTGTGGACAGGCTCTGGAAACACCATATATTTT. Together with reference TRBV5-1 and TRBJ1-3, the CDR3 gives the full variable domain: KAGVTQTPRYLIKTRGQQVTLSCSPISGHRSVSWYQQTPGQGLQFLFEYFSETQRNKGNFPGRFSGRQFSNSRSEMNVSTLELGDSALYLCASSLWTGSGNTIYFGEGSWLTVV.

The gene calls are TRBV4-2 and TRBJ2-7; D uncertain. Germline CDR1 LGHNA, CDR2 YNFKEQ. This CDR3 spans 15 amino acids. The V end lost 0 bases, the J end lost 5 bases, and 14 bases lay between the germline ends. CDR3 residues: CASSQEKTFRNEQYF. CDR3 DNA: TGTGCCAGCAGCCAAGAGAAGACTTTCCGCAACGAGCAGTACTTC.

The V call is TRBV4-2, the J call TRBJ1-3; a weak D match, TRBD1 (5 bases). Trimming cost V 0 bases and J 9 bases, with 18 bases left between them. The CDR3 sequence is 16 residues long. Germline assignment: CDR1 LGHNA and CDR2 YNFKEQ. CDR3: CASSQDWQGGFVTIYF. The CDR3 DNA reads TGTGCCAGCAGCCAAGATTGGCAGGGAGGTTTTGTCACCATATATTTT.

The chain couples TRBV19 to TRBJ2-6; maybe TRBD1 (6 bases). Germline CDR1 LNHDA, CDR2 SQIVND (reference sequence). CDR3 length: 18 residues. V was clipped by 6 bases and J by 0 bases, with 18 bases between them. The CDR3 region has the DNA TGTGCCAGTAGGGGCCGTCCAGGGGCAAACTCTGGGGCCAACGTCCTGACTTTC. Translating gives CASRGRPGANSGANVLTF.

The chain is built from TRBV18 and TRBJ1-6; 7 nucleotides line up with TRBD1. Germline loops: CDR1 KGHSH, CDR2 LQKENI. J gave up 3 bases and V 4 bases, and 6 bases lay outside the gene matches. The CDR3 is 16 residues long. CDR3 protein: CASSLRTGFYNSPLHF. The DNA for the CDR3 is TGTGCCAGCTCACTAAGGACAGGCTTCTATAATTCACCCCTCCACTTT.

On this clone itself: This specimen includes other DNA sequences encoding the same CDR3. The V gene is TRBV6-5, the J gene TRBJ1-1; TRBD1 agrees at 7 bases. The CDR3 covers 12 residues. J was trimmed by 5 bases and V by 6 bases; bases with no gene match: 3. From germline, CDR1 is MNHEY and CDR2 SVGAGI. The CDR3 region has the DNA TGTGCCAGCAGAAAACAGGGGACTGAAGCTTTCTTT. It codes for CASRKQGTEAFF.